This TCR beta chain was captured by sequencing in a study of blood T cell repertoires in COVID-19 (dated by TCRdb to 2018 to 2021). With regard to the full study: The collaborator samples originated in the United States, Italy and Spain and spanned the acute and convalescent phases of COVID-19. The material from the prospective study consisted of cDNA or gDNA derived from T cells, B-cell-depleted T cells, or PBMCs. Subjects who had been exposed to COVID-19, were actively infected with it, or had recovered from it provided the deeply sampled blood TCRbeta repertoires that made up the dataset. The repertoires were released in a freely available public database meant as a resource for research on the immune response to SARS-CoV-2. The samples were drawn from the first 160 participants of the ongoing ImmuneRACE study and from some 1,300 subjects provided by 6 global collaborators. The sample metadata nearly always contained a de-identified subject ID, COVID-19 status, age in years and sex. Where available, HLA class I and class II types were obtained from metadata supplied by the sample provider rather than from assay-based typing.

Study-wide findings and limitations: Clinical and demographic metadata were provided uncurated, with the amount varying by source and participant.

The immunoSEQ Assay, a bias-controlled multiplex PCR, was used to amplify TCRbeta CDR3 regions from genomic DNA. On the authors' methods: The number of nucleated cells in each sample was estimated from the amplification of reference gene primers within the assay. Sequence reads were collapsed and filtered to measure the absolute abundance of every unique TCRbeta CDR3 rearrangement. Productive Simpson clonality was computed per sample as the square root of Simpson's diversity index over productive rearrangements. The clones in this table, taken by TCRdb from immuneACCESS, are in-frame only. Not every clone is retained; where verified, under half of the shortfall comes from an unresolved V gene, and the cause of the rest is unknown. V, J and clone size were drawn from that table, and D and trimming were deduced from the DNA. Across this sample there are under 150,000 clones, with around 81% seen only once. 3.5% to 4.5% of the sample rests with the top ten.

Points on this clone: The antigen it binds to is not known. Base qualities were left out, and no much larger clone turns up one base away.

The CDR3 contains 16 residues, cysteine and phenylalanine counted. Kept here is only the CDR3 DNA, which spans 48 bases and is read in frame from base 1. Per the germline V gene, SGDLS is the CDR1 and YYNGEE is the CDR2. V has 3 bases trimmed and J has 0 bases trimmed; junction bases matching no gene number 3. The collaborating institutions used their own protocols to collect whole blood in K2EDTA tubes. For TCRbeta analysis, collaborator samples were shipped as frozen whole blood, as isolated PBMCs, or as DNA extracted from either sample type. The TCR comes from a woman aged 60-75 years with acute or convalescent COVID-19. The sample comprised peripheral blood. Here the chain combines TRBV9 and TRBJ1-5; 10 middle bases align to TRBD1. The CDR3 reads CASSAGTGDSNQPQHF. The nucleotide sequence is given as TGTGCCAGCAGCGCGGGGACAGGGGATAGCAATCAGCCCCAGCATTTT. Where the CDR3 stops, the reference TRBV9 and TRBJ1-5 genes take over; the full variable domain is DSGVTQTPKHLITATGQRVTLRCSPRSGDLSVYWYQQSLDQGLQFLIQYYNGEERAKGNILERFSAQQFPDLHSELNLSSLELGDSALYFCASSAGTGDSNQPQHFGDGTRLSIL.